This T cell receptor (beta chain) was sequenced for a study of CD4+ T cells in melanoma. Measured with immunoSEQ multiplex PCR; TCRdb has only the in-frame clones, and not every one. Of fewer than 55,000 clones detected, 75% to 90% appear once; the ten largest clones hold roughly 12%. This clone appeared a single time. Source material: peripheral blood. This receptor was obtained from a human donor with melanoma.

The CDR3 DNA sequence: TGCGCCAGCAGCCGTCACCCGACAGGGTCAACCGGGGAGCTGTTTTTT. It encodes CASSRHPTGSTGELFF. J is TRBJ2-2 and V is TRBV4-1; 7 bases map to TRBD1. With V trimmed by 4 bases and J by 5 bases, 10 bases remained unmatched. Germline V lookup: CDR1 MGHRA, CDR2 YSYEKL. This CDR3 has 16 amino acids.